Listed here are 32 T cell receptor beta chains from one sample, sequenced in a study of T cell responses to AZD1222 COVID-19 vaccine. Assay used: immunoSEQ multiplex PCR; TCRdb lists only in-frame clones, some missing. The repertoire includes over 130,000 clones, 88% of them detected once, and approximately 2.8% sits in the top ten. Sequences were derived from peripheral blood, sampled 28 days after the second AZD1222 dose. All receptors derive from an adult who received the AZD1222 COVID-19 vaccine.

The J gene is TRBJ1-2, the V gene TRBV27; 11 bases are a match to TRBD1. V shed 6 bases, J shed 6 bases, and the junction held 3 bases outside the gene matches. The CDR3 is 13 residues long. Germline values: CDR1 MNHEY, CDR2 SMNVEV (reference sequence). The chain's CDR3 is CASSSDRGHGYTF. The CDR3 coding sequence is TGTGCCAGCAGCTCGGACAGGGGGCATGGCTACACCTTC.

V and J are TRBV30 and TRBJ1-1; weak D call: TRBD1 (6 bases). In germline, CDR1 is GTSNPN, CDR2 SVGIG (reference sequence). Trimming took off 5 bases at V and 5 bases at J, with 24 bases between the two ends. This CDR3 is 16 amino acids long. CDR3 region: CAWSLGPTGRGTEAFF. DNA for the CDR3: TGTGCCTGGTCCTTAGGGCCTACTGGGAGGGGGACTGAAGCTTTCTTT.

The chain carries TRBV5-1 and TRBJ1-3; D might be TRBD1 (6 bases). CDR3 length: 15 residues. Trimming took off 4 bases at V and 5 bases at J, with 16 bases between the two ends. Germline loops: CDR1 SGHRS, CDR2 YFSETQ. The DNA of the CDR3 is TGCGCCAGCAGCCCGACACAAACAGGGCGAAACACCATATATTTT. It encodes CASSPTQTGRNTIYF.

This chain links TRBV10-3 with TRBJ2-7; D is unclear. The V gene's germline CDR1 is ENHRY and CDR2 SYGVKD. The CDR3 covers 13 residues. Deletions cut 7 bases from V and 1 base from J, with 11 bases between. The CDR3 bases are TGTGCCATCACCCCCGGACCTTCCTACGAGCAGTACTTC. Protein: CAITPGPSYEQYF.

This chain links TRBV4-1 with TRBJ2-7; 15 nucleotides line up with TRBD2. With V trimmed by 4 bases and J by 6 bases, 1 base remained unmatched. The V gene's germline CDR1 is MGHRA and CDR2 YSYEKL. CDR3 length equals 14 residues. CDR3 in amino acids: CASSRTSGGVEQYF. The CDR3 DNA reads as TGCGCCAGCAGCCGGACTAGCGGGGGGGTCGAGCAGTACTTC.

The rearrangement joins TRBV28 to TRBJ1-1; no clear D. Germline values: CDR1 MDHEN, CDR2 SYDVKM. Trimming took off 5 bases at V and 2 bases at J, with 9 bases between the two ends. There are 13 residues in the CDR3. The CDR3 DNA follows: TGTGCCAGCAGTCCCTATTTAAACACTGAAGCTTTCTTT. This gives the protein CASSPYLNTEAFF.

The gene calls are TRBV30 and TRBJ1-5; D is uncertain. This CDR3 contains 13 residues. Germline CDR1 GTSNPN, CDR2 SVGIG (reference sequence). V dropped 4 bases and J dropped 4 bases, with 11 bases sitting between them. The CDR3 bases are TGTGCCTGGAACCCGGACGGAAATCAGCCCCAGCATTTT. Translation: CAWNPDGNQPQHF. The full variable domain, its missing parts supplied by reference TRBV30 and TRBJ1-5, is SQTIHQWPATLVQPVGSPLSLECTVEGTSNPNLYWYRQAAGRGLQLLFYSVGIGQISSEVPQNLSASRPQDRQFILSSKKLLLSDSGFYLCAWNPDGNQPQHFGDGTRLSIL.

The chain uses TRBV7-3 and TRBJ1-1, with TRBD1 identical over 7 bases. The CDR3 contains 14 residues. Looked up from germline, CDR1 is SGHTA and CDR2 is FQGTGA. The V segment lost 4 bases and the J segment 4 bases; nucleotides outside the gene matches: 6. DNA for the CDR3: TGTGCCAGCAGCTCAACAGGGGATGGCACTGAAGCTTTCTTT. It is translated as CASSSTGDGTEAFF.

The chain has TRBV27 and TRBJ2-1, with a possible D match to TRBD1 (6 bases). Per germline, CDR1 MNHEY and CDR2 SMNVEV (reference sequence). Trimming pared 10 bases from V and 5 bases from J, leaving 18 bases between. The CDR3 spans 14 residues. The CDR3 here is CATRSGVTDNEQFF. The CDR3 nucleotides read TGTGCCACGCGGTCAGGGGTCACGGACAATGAGCAGTTCTTC.

Only one count was recorded for this clone. The rearrangement joins TRBV3-1 (or the pseudogene TRBV3-2) to TRBJ1-5; weak D call: TRBD1 (5 bases). Trimming shortened V by 2 bases and J by 2 bases, and 13 bases separated the two germline ends. The CDR3 has 16 amino acids. Germline CDR1 is LGHDT and CDR2 is YNNKEL (reference sequence). The CDR3 reads CASSQRQPRCNQPQHF. For the CDR3, the DNA is TGTGCCAGCAGCCAACGACAGCCCAGGTGCAATCAGCCCCAGCATTTT.

This clone was detected only a few times. J is TRBJ2-7 and V is TRBV13, with D maybe TRBD1 (6 bases). Per the germline V gene, CDR1 is PRHDT and CDR2 is FYEKMQ (reference sequence). V dropped 4 bases and J dropped 3 bases, with 13 bases sitting between them. The CDR3 loop spans 14 amino acids. The CDR3 DNA is TGTGCCAGCAGCTCCCGACAGGACAACTACGAGCAGTACTTC. Its translation: CASSSRQDNYEQYF.

This rearrangement joins TRBV13 to TRBJ2-3; D gene ambiguous. The germline gives CDR1 PRHDT, CDR2 FYEKMQ (reference sequence). The CDR3 is made up of 13 amino acids. Trimming removed 3 bases from V and 4 bases from J, with 8 bases in between. DNA of the CDR3: TGTGCCAGCAGCTTGCGGACCTCAGATACGCAGTATTTT. This gives the protein CASSLRTSDTQYF. Variable domain in full (rest from reference TRBV13 and TRBJ2-3): AAGVIQSPRHLIKEKRETATLKCYPIPRHDTVYWYQQGPGQDPQFLISFYEKMQSDKGSIPDRFSAQQFSDYHSELNMSSLELGDSALYFCASSLRTSDTQYFGPGTRLTVL.

V usage is TRBV27 and J usage is TRBJ2-1; D unresolved. V was pared by 5 bases and J by 5 bases, with 4 bases between. This CDR3 has 11 amino acids. Germline CDR1 MNHEY, CDR2 SMNVEV (reference sequence). This CDR3 is CASSKDNEQFF. The CDR3, as DNA: TGTGCCAGCAGTAAGGACAATGAGCAGTTCTTC.

J is TRBJ2-1 and V is TRBV28; D may be TRBD2 (7 bases). This CDR3 spans 15 amino acids. Germline V gene data show CDR1 as MDHEN and CDR2 as SYDVKM. V was clipped by 7 bases and J by 6 bases, with 19 bases between them. CDR3: CASTVGGAIVNEQFF. Written as DNA, the CDR3 is TGTGCCAGCACCGTTGGGGGGGCCATTGTCAATGAGCAGTTCTTC.

This rearrangement joins TRBV11-2 to TRBJ2-3; tentatively, D is TRBD2 (5 bases). Germline V gene sequence: CDR1 SGHAT, CDR2 FQNNGV. This CDR3 comprises 14 residues. The V and J ends lost 5 bases and 6 bases respectively, with 15 bases between them. The CDR3 loop is CASSPTTQGDTQYF. The DNA of the CDR3 is TGTGCCAGCAGCCCGACTACTCAAGGGGATACGCAGTATTTT.

The rearrangement uses TRBV24-1 and TRBJ2-3; 11 bases line up with TRBD2. The germline V gene encodes CDR1 KGHDR and CDR2 SFDVKD. The CDR3 runs to 16 residues. Trimming removed 3 bases from V and 4 bases from J; junction bases left unmatched: 5. This chain's CDR3 is CATSDPGLAGADTQYF. The CDR3 coding sequence is TGTGCCACCAGTGATCCTGGACTAGCGGGTGCAGATACGCAGTATTTT.

The chain uses TRBV7-8 and TRBJ1-1; D gene uncertain. Germline V CDR1 and CDR2: SGHVS, FQNEAQ. The CDR3 has 12 amino acids. V was clipped by 5 bases and J by 1 base, with 5 bases between them. The CDR3 DNA follows: TGTGCCAGCAGCGAGAGGAACACTGAAGCTTTCTTT. This encodes CASSERNTEAFF.

The V gene is TRBV18, the J gene TRBJ2-3; D uncertain. CDR1 KGHSH and CDR2 LQKENI come from the germline V gene. This CDR3 has 15 amino acids. Trimming stripped 2 bases from V and 3 bases from J, with 12 bases between. For the CDR3, the DNA is TGTGCCAGCTCACCAGGGCAGTTAGGGACAGATACGCAGTATTTT. Encoded protein: CASSPGQLGTDTQYF.

This chain links TRBV4-1 with TRBJ1-1, with D tentatively TRBD1 (6 bases). CDR3 length: 17 amino acids. Per germline, CDR1 MGHRA and CDR2 YSYEKL. With 3 bases removed from V and 9 bases from J, the gap between germline ends came to 26 bases. CDR3 nucleotides: TGCGCCAGCAGCCAGAAAGACAGGCCGAACTCCGGGGAAAAAGCTTTCTTT. Translation: CASSQKDRPNSGEKAFF.

The chain links TRBV29-1 to TRBJ2-7, with D possibly being TRBD1 or TRBD2 (6 bases each). The V end was cut by 4 bases, the J end by 5 bases, with 9 bases between. Germline values: CDR1 SQVTM, CDR2 ANQGSEA. The CDR3 covers 11 residues. The CDR3 loop reads CSVGGGNEQYF. The CDR3, as DNA: TGCAGCGTTGGAGGGGGGAACGAGCAGTACTTC.

The V call is TRBV7-9, the J call TRBJ2-2; D gene ambiguous. V was clipped by 2 bases and J by 5 bases, with 9 bases between them. The germline V gene encodes CDR1 SEHNR and CDR2 FQNEAQ (reference sequence). This CDR3 comprises 14 residues. The CDR3: CASSLSWDTGELFF. In nucleotides, the CDR3 is TGTGCCAGCAGCTTATCATGGGATACCGGGGAGCTGTTTTTT. Complete variable domain (other parts from reference TRBV7-9 and TRBJ2-2): DTGVSQNPRHKITKRGQNVTFRCDPISEHNRLYWYRQTLGQGPEFLTYFQNEAQLEKSRLLSDRFSAERPKGSFSTLEIQRTEQGDSAMYLCASSLSWDTGELFFGEGSRLTVL.

Comments on this clone: One end of the junction varies from germline; a read error may be responsible. The rearrangement uses TRBV7-7 and TRBJ2-1, with 9 positions matching TRBD1. CDR1 SSHAT and CDR2 FNYEAQ come from the germline V gene (reference sequence). The CDR3 extends over 15 amino acids. CDR3 DNA sequence: TGTGCTAGCAGCTTAGAGACAGGGGGCTACAATGAGCAGTTCTTC. Encoded protein: CASSLETGGYNEQFF.

A single count supports this clone. This chain joins TRBV19 and TRBJ2-1; TRBD2 agrees at 9 bases. The CDR3 extends over 15 amino acids. The germline V gene has CDR1 LNHDA and CDR2 SQIVND (reference sequence). The V gene end was trimmed by 6 bases and the J gene end by 0 bases; junction bases not matched to a gene: 3. In DNA, the CDR3 is TGTGCCAGTAGCCGAGCGGGGGGCTCCTACAATGAGCAGTTCTTC. Translation: CASSRAGGSYNEQFF.

This chain uses TRBV5-6 with TRBJ2-5, with D maybe TRBD2 (6 bases). This CDR3 region has 12 residues. Germline assignment: CDR1 SGHDT and CDR2 YYEEEE. V lost 4 bases to trimming and J lost 7 bases, with 11 bases between them. The CDR3 DNA sequence: TGTGCCAGCAGCGGGGACTCGCTGACCCAGTACTTC. It encodes CASSGDSLTQYF. Based on the CDR3 plus reference TRBV5-6 and TRBJ2-5, the full variable domain is DAGVTQSPTHLIKTRGQQVTLRCSPKSGHDTVSWYQQALGQGPQFIFQYYEEEERQRGNFPDRFSGHQFPNYSSELNVNALLLGDSALYLCASSGDSLTQYFGPGTRLLVL.

The chain joins TRBV12-5 to TRBJ2-6; D unresolved. The germline V gene has CDR1 LGHNT and CDR2 FRNRAP. This CDR3 region has 13 residues. V shed 7 bases and J shed 1 base, with 5 bases lying between them. CDR3 protein: CASARSGANVLTF. Written as DNA, the CDR3 is TGTGCTAGTGCCAGATCTGGGGCCAACGTCCTGACTTTC.

This clone was seen a few times. The chain employs TRBV5-1 and TRBJ1-2; D is unclear. This CDR3 is 12 amino acids long. Trimming took 1 base from V and 5 from J, leaving 6 bases between them. Germline V lookup: CDR1 SGHRS, CDR2 YFSETQ. CDR3 residues: CASSLTTYGYTF. The CDR3 bases are TGCGCCAGCAGCTTGACGACTTATGGCTACACCTTC.

The chain is built from TRBV19 and TRBJ2-1; TRBD2 agrees at 7 bases. The CDR3 loop spans 14 amino acids. Per the germline V gene, CDR1 is LNHDA and CDR2 is SQIVND (reference sequence). J gave up 0 bases and V 7 bases, and 3 bases lay outside the gene matches. The CDR3 nucleotides are TGTGCCAGTACCCCTAGCGGCTCCTACAATGAGCAGTTCTTC. Translated, it gives CASTPSGSYNEQFF.

CDR3 sequence: CAAGWAPRLAGVTGELFF. The CDR3 DNA is TGTGCCGCCGGGTGGGCCCCAAGACTAGCGGGCGTCACCGGGGAGCTGTTTTTT. The chain recombines TRBV27 with TRBJ2-2; 10 nucleotides line up with TRBD2. V trimming: 11 bases; J trimming: 4 bases; junction bases outside the gene matches: 19. Germline-derived CDR1 and CDR2 are MNHEY and SMNVEV (reference sequence). The CDR3 runs to 18 residues.

The chain uses TRBV19 and TRBJ1-5, with 10 bases that match TRBD1. CDR3 size: 15 residues. Trimming removed 5 bases from V and 6 bases from J; junction bases left unmatched: 7. CDR1 is LNHDA, CDR2 SQIVND, per germline (reference sequence). CDR3 loop: CASSVTGGLGQPQHF. In DNA form, the CDR3 reads TGTGCCAGTAGTGTGACAGGGGGCTTAGGTCAGCCCCAGCATTTT.

The V gene is TRBV30, the J gene TRBJ2-5, with TRBD1 as a possible D gene (6 bases). Trimming removed 4 bases at V and 9 bases at J, with 30 bases between. This CDR3 has 17 amino acids. Looked up from germline, CDR1 is GTSNPN and CDR2 is SVGIG (reference sequence). CDR3 residues: CAWTSPPGRGGFGAQYF. In nucleotides, the CDR3 is TGTGCCTGGACCTCTCCCCCCGGCCGAGGGGGATTTGGCGCCCAGTACTTC.

V and J are TRBV2 and TRBJ1-5, with D unresolved. Germline V gene sequence: CDR1 SNHLY, CDR2 FYNNEI. V was clipped by 7 bases and J by 3 bases, with 7 bases between them. This CDR3 is built from 12 residues. The CDR3 nucleotides are TGTGCCAGCACTGCGGACAATCAGCCCCAGCATTTT. Its translation: CASTADNQPQHF.

V is TRBV3-1 (or the pseudogene TRBV3-2) and J is TRBJ1-5; D might be TRBD1 (6 bases). The CDR3 is 16 residues long. Trimming stripped 0 bases from V and 7 bases from J, with 16 bases between. The germline V gene has CDR1 LGHDT and CDR2 YNNKEL (reference sequence). CDR3: CASSQDLYREGQPQHF. CDR3 nucleotide sequence: TGTGCCAGCAGCCAAGATCTGTACAGGGAGGGCCAGCCCCAGCATTTT.